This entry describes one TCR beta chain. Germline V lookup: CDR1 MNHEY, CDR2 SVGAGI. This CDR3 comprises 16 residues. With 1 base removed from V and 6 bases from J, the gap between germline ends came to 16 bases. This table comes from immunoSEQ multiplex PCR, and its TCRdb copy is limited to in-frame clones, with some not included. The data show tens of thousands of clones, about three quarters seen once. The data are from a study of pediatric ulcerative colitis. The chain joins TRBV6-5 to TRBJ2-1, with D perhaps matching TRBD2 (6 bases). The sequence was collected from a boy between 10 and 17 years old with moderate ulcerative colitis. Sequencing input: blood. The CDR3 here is CASSYFFGLEGNEQFF. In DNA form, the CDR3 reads TGTGCCAGCAGTTACTTTTTCGGGCTGGAGGGCAATGAGCAGTTCTTC.